This TCR beta chain was sequenced during a study of PD-1 blockade in classical Hodgkin lymphoma. A single count supports this clone. The antigen remains unidentified. Time point of the sample: cycle 4 day 1 (C4D1), after 5 to 7 weeks of nivolumab. Each of the patients experienced relapse following autologous stem cell transplantation, and their brentuximab vedotin exposure differed. Patients had relapsed/refractory classical Hodgkin lymphoma with complete response, partial response or progressive disease as best response. Sequencing was performed with immunoSEQ multiplex PCR; in TCRdb, only in-frame clones are kept and a portion is missing. The data show tens of thousands of clones, with approximately 70% seen just once and approximately 2.6% held by the top ten. Broader study findings: Complete responders matched newly diagnosed patients in baseline diversity. CD4+ TCR diversity climbed significantly by C4D1, unlike CD8+ TCR diversity.

The receptor was isolated from a human donor with classical Hodgkin lymphoma. Sequencing used peripheral blood mononuclear cells (PBMCs), obtained before the fourth cycle of nivolumab.

The CDR3, as DNA: TGTGCCAGCAGTCCTAACACAGGAGACCTAGCCAAAAACATTCAGTACTTC. Residues: CASSPNTGDLAKNIQYF. V is TRBV27 and J is TRBJ2-4, with D possibly being TRBD1 (5 bases). CDR1 is MNHEY, CDR2 SMNVEV, per germline (reference sequence). V gave up 5 bases and J gave up 0 bases, with 17 bases separating them. CDR3 size: 17 residues.